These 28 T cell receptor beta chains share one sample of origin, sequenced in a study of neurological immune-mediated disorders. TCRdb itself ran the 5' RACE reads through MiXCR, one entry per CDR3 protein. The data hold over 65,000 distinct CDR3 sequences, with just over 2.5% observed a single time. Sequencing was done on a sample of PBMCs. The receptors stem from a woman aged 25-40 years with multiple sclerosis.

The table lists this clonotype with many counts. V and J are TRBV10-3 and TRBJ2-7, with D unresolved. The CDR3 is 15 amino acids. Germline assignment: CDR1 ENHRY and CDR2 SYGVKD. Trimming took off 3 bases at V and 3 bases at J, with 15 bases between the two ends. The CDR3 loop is CAISDEVQAFYEQYF. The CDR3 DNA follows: TGTGCCATCAGTGACGAAGTCCAGGCCTTCTACGAGCAGTACTTC.

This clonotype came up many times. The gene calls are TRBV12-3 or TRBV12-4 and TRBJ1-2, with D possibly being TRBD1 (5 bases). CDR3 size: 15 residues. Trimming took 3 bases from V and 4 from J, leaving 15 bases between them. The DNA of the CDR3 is TGTGCCAGCAGTTTGAGTAGGAGGGGTCTCTATGGCTACACCTTC. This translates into CASSLSRRGLYGYTF.

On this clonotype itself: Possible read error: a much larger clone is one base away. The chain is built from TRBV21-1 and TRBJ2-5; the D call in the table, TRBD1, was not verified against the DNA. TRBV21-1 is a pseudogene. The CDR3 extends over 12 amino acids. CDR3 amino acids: CASSKGGETKYF. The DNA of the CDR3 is TGTGCCAGCAGCAAGGGGGGGGAGACCAAGTACTTC.

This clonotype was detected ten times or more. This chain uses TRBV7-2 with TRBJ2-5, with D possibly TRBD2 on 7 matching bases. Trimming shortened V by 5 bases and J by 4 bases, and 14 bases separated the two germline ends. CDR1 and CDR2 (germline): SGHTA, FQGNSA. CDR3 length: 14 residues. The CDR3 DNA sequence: TGTGCCAGCAGCCCCATGGGGGGGCGAGAGACCCAGTACTTC. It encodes CASSPMGGRETQYF.

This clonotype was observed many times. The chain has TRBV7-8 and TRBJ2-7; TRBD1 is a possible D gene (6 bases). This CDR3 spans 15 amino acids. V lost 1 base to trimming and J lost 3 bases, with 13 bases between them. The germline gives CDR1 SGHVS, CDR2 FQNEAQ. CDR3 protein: CASSLGGQGLYEQYF. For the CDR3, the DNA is TGTGCCAGCAGCTTAGGCGGGCAGGGGCTCTACGAGCAGTACTTC.

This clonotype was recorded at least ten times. The CDR3 DNA follows: TGTGCCAGCTCACCAGTAGGGGAGGACTATGGCTACACCTTC. Amino acids: CASSPVGEDYGYTF. The chain has TRBV18 and TRBJ1-2, with a tentative D call TRBD1 (5 bases). The CDR3 sequence is 14 residues long. CDR1 is KGHSH, CDR2 LQKENI, per germline. Trimming shortened V by 2 bases and J by 3 bases, and 10 bases separated the two germline ends. Supplemented by reference TRBV18 and TRBJ1-2, the full variable domain reads NAGVMQNPRHLVRRRGQEARLRCSPMKGHSHVYWYRQLPEEGLKFMVYLQKENIIDESGMPKERFSAEFPKEGPSILRIQQVVRGDSAAYFCASSPVGEDYGYTFGSGTRLTVV.

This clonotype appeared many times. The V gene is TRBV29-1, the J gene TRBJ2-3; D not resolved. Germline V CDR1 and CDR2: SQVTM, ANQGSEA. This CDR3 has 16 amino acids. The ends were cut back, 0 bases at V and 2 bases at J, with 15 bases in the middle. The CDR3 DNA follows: TGCAGCGTTGAAGACCGGTGGGCTGGATACACAGATACGCAGTATTTT. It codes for CSVEDRWAGYTDTQYF.

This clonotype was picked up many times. CDR3 loop: CASSLTGWSDQPQHF. For the CDR3, the DNA is TGTGCCAGCTCCCTCACAGGGTGGTCAGATCAGCCCCAGCATTTT. This chain connects TRBV18 to TRBJ1-5, with TRBD1 as a possible D gene (6 bases). The CDR3 consists of 15 residues. The germline gives CDR1 KGHSH, CDR2 LQKENI. The V end was cut by 6 bases, the J end by 5 bases, with 17 bases between.

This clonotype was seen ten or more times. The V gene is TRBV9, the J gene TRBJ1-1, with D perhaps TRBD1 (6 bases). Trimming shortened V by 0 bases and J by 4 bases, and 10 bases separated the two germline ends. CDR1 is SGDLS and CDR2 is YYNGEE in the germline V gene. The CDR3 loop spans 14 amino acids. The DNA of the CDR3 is TGTGCCAGCAGCGTAGTCGCAGGGGCCACTGAAGCTTTCTTT. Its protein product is CASSVVAGATEAFF.

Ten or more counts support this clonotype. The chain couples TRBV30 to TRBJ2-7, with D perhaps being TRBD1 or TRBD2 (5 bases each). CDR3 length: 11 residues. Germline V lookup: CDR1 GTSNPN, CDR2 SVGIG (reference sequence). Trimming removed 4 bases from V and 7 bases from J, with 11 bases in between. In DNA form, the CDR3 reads TGTGCCTGGATCCTGAGGGGAGAGCAGTACTTC. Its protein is CAWILRGEQYF.

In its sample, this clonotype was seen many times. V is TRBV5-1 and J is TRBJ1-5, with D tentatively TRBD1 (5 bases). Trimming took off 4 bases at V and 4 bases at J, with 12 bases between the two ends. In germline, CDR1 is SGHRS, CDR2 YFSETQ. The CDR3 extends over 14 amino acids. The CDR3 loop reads CASSPGPINQPQHF. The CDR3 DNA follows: TGCGCCAGCAGCCCGGGACCCATAAATCAGCCCCAGCATTTT.

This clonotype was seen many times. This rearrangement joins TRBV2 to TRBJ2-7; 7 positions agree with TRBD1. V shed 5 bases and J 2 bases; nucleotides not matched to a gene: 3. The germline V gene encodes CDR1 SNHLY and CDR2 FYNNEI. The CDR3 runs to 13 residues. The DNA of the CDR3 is TGTGCCAGCAGTCTGGGACAGACCTACGAGCAGTACTTC. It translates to CASSLGQTYEQYF.

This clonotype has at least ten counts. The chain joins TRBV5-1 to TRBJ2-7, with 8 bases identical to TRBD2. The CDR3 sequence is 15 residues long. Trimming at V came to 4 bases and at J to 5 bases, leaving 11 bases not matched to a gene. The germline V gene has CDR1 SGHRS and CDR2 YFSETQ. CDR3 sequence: CASSGGRLARNEQYF. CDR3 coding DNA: TGCGCCAGCAGCGGAGGACGACTAGCGCGCAACGAGCAGTACTTC.

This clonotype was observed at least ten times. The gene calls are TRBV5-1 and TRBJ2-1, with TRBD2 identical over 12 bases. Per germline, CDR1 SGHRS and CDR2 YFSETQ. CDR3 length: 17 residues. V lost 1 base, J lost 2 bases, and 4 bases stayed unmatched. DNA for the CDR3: TGCGCCAGCAGCTTGTTGACTAGCGGGAGCGCCTACAATGAGCAGTTCTTC. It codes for CASSLLTSGSAYNEQFF.

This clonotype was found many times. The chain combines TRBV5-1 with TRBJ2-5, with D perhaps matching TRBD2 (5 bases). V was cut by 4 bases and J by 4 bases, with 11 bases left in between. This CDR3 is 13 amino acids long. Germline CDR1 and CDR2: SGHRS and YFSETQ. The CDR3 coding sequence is TGCGCCAGCAGCCCACGGGGTGGAGAGACCCAGTACTTC. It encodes CASSPRGGETQYF.

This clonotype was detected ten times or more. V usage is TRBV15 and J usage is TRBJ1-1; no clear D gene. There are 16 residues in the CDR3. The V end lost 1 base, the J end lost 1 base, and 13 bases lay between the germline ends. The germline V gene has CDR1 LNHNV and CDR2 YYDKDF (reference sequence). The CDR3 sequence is CATSRGGWAGNTEAFF. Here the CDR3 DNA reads TGTGCCACCAGCAGAGGCGGCTGGGCGGGGAACACTGAAGCTTTCTTT.

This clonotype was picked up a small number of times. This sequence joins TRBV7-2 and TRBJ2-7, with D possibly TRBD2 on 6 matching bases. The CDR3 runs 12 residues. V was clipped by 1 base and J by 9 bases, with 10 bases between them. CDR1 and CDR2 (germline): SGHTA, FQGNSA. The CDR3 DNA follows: TGTGCCAGCAGCTTAGATGCGGGAAGGCAGTACTTC. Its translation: CASSLDAGRQYF.

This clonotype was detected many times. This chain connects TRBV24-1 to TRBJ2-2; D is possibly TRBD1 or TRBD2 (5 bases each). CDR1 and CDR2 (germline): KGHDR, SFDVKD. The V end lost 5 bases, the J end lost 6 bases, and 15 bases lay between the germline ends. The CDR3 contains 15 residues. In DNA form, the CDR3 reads TGTGCCACCAGTGTCGGGACGGGGCCTGCCGGGGAGCTGTTTTTT. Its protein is CATSVGTGPAGELFF.

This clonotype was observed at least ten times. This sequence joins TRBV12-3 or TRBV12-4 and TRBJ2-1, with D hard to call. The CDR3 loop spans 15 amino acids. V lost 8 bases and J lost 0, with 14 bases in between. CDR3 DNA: TGTGCCAGCCGAATAAGACAAAACTCCTACAATGAGCAGTTCTTC. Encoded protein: CASRIRQNSYNEQFF.

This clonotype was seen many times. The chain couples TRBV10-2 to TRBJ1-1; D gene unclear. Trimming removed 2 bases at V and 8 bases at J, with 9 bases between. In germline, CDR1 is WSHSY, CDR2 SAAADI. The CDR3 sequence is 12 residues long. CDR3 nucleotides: TGCGCCAGCAGTGAGCCGAGGCGGGAAGCTTTCTTT. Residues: CASSEPRREAFF.

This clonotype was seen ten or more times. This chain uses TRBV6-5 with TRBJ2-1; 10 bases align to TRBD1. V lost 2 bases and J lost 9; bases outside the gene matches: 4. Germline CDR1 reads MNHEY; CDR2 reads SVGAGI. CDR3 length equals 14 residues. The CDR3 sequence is CASSYGTGVGEQFF. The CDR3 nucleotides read TGTGCCAGCAGTTACGGGACAGGGGTAGGTGAGCAGTTCTTC.

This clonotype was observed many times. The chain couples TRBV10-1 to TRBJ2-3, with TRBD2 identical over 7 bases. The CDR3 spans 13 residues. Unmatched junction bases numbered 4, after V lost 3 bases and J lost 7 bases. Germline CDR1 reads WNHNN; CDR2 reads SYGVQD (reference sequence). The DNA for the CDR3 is TGCGCCAGCAGTGAATCGGGAGGACATACGCAGTATTTT. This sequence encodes CASSESGGHTQYF.

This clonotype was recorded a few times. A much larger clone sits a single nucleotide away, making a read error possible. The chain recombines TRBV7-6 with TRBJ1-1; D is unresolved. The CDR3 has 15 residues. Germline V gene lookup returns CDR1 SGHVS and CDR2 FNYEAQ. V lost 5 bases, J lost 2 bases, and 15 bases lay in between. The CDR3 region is CASSHGPRLNTEAFF. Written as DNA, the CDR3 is TGTGCCAGCAGCCACGGGCCCCGGCTAAACACTGAAGCTTTCTTT.

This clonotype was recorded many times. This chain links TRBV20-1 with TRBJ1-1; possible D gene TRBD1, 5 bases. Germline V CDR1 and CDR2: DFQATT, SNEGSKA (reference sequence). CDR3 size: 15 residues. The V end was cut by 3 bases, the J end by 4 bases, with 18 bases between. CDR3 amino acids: CSASGGRGLTTEAFF. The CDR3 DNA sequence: TGCAGTGCTAGTGGGGGACGAGGCCTAACCACTGAAGCTTTCTTT.

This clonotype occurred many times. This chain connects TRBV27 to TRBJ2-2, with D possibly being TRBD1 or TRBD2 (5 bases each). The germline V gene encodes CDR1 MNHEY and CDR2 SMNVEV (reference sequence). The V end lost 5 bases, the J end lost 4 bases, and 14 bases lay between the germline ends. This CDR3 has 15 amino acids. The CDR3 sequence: CASSPPGTATGELFF. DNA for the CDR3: TGTGCCAGCAGTCCCCCCGGGACGGCCACCGGGGAGCTGTTTTTT.

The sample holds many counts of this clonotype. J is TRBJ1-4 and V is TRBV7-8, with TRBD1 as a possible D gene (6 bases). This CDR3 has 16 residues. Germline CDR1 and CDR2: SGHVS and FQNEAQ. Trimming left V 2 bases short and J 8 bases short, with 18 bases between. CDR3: CASSLYRDTINEKLFF. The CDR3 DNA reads TGTGCCAGCAGCTTATACCGGGACACAATAAACGAAAAACTGTTTTTT.

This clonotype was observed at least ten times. The CDR3 nucleotides read TGCAGTGCTAGAGGCGACAGGGGCTCCTATAATTCACCCCTCCACTTT. As protein: CSARGDRGSYNSPLHF. V gene TRBV20-1 combines with J gene TRBJ1-6, with 8 positions matching TRBD1. Germline CDR1 is DFQATT and CDR2 is SNEGSKA (reference sequence). The CDR3 consists of 16 residues. Trimming took 1 base from V and 0 from J; bases not matched to a gene: 2.

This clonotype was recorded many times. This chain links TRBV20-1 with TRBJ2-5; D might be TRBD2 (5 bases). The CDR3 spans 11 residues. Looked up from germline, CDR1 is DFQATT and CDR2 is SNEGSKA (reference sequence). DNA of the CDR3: TGCAGCTTTGGGAGAGGAGAGACCCAGTACTTC. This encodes CSFGRGETQYF.